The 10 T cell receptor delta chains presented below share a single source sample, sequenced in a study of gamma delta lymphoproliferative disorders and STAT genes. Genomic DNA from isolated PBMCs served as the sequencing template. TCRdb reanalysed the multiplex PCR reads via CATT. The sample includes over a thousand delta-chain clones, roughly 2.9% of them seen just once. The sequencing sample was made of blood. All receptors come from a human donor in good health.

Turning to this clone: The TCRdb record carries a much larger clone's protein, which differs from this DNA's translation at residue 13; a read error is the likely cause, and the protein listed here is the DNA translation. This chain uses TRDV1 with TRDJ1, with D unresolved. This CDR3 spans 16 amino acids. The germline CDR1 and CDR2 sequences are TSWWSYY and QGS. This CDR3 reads CALGETQQWDTDNLIF. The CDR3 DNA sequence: TGTGCTCTTGGGGAAACACAACAGTGGGACACCGATAACCTCATCTTT.

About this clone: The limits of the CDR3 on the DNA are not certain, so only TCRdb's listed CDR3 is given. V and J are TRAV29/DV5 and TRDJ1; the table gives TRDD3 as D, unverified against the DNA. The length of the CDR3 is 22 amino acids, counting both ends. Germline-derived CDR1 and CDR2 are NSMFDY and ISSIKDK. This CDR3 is CSVLLCSKRPTMGKLYTDKLIF.

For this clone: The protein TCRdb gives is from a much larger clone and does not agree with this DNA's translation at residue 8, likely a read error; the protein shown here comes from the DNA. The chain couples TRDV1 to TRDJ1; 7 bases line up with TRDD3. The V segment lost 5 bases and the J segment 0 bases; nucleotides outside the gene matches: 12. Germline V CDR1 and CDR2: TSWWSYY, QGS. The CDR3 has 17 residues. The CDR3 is CALGSFYRGMYTDKLIF. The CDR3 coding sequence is TGTGCTCTTGGGTCCTTCTACCGGGGGATGTACACCGATAAACTCATCTTT.

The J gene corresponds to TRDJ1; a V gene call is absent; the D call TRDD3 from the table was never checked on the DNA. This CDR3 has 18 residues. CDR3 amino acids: CASLCLPRLGVNTDKLIF. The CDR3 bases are TGTGCTTCATTGTGCCTTCCTCGGCTGGGGGTTAACACCGATAAACTCATCTTT.

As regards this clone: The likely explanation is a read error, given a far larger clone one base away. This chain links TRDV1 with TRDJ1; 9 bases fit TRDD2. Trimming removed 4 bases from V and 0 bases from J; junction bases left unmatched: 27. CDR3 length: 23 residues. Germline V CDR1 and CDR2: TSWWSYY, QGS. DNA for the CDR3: TGTGCTCTTGGGGGGCCTTCCTACAACCCACTGATGTGGTGGGGGTTGGACACCGATAAACTCATCTTT. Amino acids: CALGGPSYNPLMWWGLDTDKLIF.

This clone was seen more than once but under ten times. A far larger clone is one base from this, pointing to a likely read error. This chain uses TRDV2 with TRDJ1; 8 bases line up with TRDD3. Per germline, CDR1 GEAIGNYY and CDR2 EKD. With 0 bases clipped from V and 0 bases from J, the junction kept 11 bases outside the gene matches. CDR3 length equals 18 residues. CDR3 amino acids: CACDTGVYWGWHTDKLIF. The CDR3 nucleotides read TGTGCCTGTGACACCGGTGTTTACTGGGGGTGGCACACCGATAAACTCATCTTT.

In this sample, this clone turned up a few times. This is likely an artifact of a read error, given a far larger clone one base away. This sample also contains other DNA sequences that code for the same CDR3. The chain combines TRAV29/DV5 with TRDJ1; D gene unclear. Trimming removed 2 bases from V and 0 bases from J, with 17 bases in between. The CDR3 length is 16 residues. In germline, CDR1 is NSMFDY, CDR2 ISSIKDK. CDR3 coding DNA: TGTGCAGCAAGTGTGCCCCGGTCACTCCACACCGATAAACTCATCTTT. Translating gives CAASVPRSLHTDKLIF.

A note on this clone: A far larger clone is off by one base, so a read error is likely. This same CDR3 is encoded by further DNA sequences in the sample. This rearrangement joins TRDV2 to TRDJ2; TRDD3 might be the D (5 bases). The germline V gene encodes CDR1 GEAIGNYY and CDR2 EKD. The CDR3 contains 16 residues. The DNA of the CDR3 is TGTGCCTGTGACACCCTAGGGGACCCTTTAACAGCACAACTCTTCTTT. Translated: CACDTLGDPLTAQLFF.

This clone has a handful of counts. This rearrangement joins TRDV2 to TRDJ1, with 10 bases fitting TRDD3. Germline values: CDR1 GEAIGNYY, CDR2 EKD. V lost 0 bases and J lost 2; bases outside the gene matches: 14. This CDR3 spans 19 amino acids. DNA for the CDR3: TGTGCCTGTGACACCGCCCACTTGGGGGATACAAAGGTGACCGATAAACTCATCTTT. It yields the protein CACDTAHLGDTKVTDKLIF.

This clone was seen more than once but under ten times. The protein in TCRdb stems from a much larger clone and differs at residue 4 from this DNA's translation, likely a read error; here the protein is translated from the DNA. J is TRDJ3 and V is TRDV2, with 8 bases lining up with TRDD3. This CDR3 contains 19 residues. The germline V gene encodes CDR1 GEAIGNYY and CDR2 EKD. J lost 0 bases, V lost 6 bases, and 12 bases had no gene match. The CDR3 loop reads CACNSTGGPSSWDTRQMFF. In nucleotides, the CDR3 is TGTGCCTGTAATTCGACTGGGGGTCCAAGCTCCTGGGACACCCGACAGATGTTTTTC.